The 25 T cell receptor beta chains below were found in one sample sequenced in a study of blood T cell repertoires in COVID-19. Method: immunoSEQ multiplex PCR; TCRdb's copy keeps in-frame clones and lacks some. There are about 42,000 clones in the sample; approximately 79% occur only once, and roughly a third lies in the top ten. The specimen sequenced was peripheral blood. The receptors come from a woman of 80 years or more with acute or convalescent COVID-19.

This clone turned up a few times. This chain uses TRBV18 with TRBJ2-3; D uncertain. Trimming shortened V by 3 bases and J by 0 bases, and 10 bases separated the two germline ends. The CDR3 is 15 amino acids. Germline V gene data show CDR1 as KGHSH and CDR2 as LQKENI. Written as DNA, the CDR3 is TGTGCCAGCTCACCGATCAGACTTAGCACAGATACGCAGTATTTT. Protein sequence: CASSPIRLSTDTQYF.

CDR3 amino acids: CASKREGVYNSPLHF. As DNA, the CDR3 is TGTGCCAGCAAGAGGGAGGGGGTATATAATTCACCCCTCCACTTT. This chain joins TRBV27 and TRBJ1-6; D is perhaps TRBD1 (6 bases). From germline, CDR1 is MNHEY and CDR2 SMNVEV (reference sequence). CDR3 length: 15 residues. V dropped 7 bases and J dropped 4 bases, with 14 bases sitting between them.

The CDR3 bases are TGTGCCTTCACCGGACTCAACAAGAATGAGCAGTTCTTC. Encoded protein: CAFTGLNKNEQFF. The chain has TRBV30 and TRBJ2-1; possible D gene TRBD2, 5 bases. The CDR3 is 13 residues long. The ends were cut back, 7 bases at V and 7 bases at J, with 17 bases in the middle. Germline CDR1 GTSNPN, CDR2 SVGIG (reference sequence).

This clone showed up just a few times. The rearrangement joins TRBV6-2 or TRBV6-3 to TRBJ1-5; 7 bases agree with TRBD1. The V gene's germline CDR1 is MNHEY and CDR2 SVGEGT. V gave up 6 bases and J gave up 5 bases; unmatched junction bases: 10. This CDR3 contains 15 residues. The CDR3 here is CASSRADRRDQPQHF. The CDR3 DNA reads TGTGCCAGCAGCCGCGCGGACAGGAGGGATCAGCCCCAGCATTTT.

The CDR3 loop reads CAWSPGGPQPQHF. The CDR3 DNA sequence: TGTGCCTGGAGTCCCGGGGGGCCTCAGCCCCAGCATTTT. The chain links TRBV30 to TRBJ1-5; D is possibly TRBD1 (6 bases). Germline CDR1 is GTSNPN and CDR2 is SVGIG (reference sequence). Deletions cut 2 bases from V and 6 bases from J, with 11 bases between. The CDR3 length is 13 residues. Variable domain in full (rest from reference TRBV30 and TRBJ1-5): SQTIHQWPATLVQPVGSPLSLECTVEGTSNPNLYWYRQAAGRGLQLLFYSVGIGQISSEVPQNLSASRPQDRQFILSSKKLLLSDSGFYLCAWSPGGPQPQHFGDGTRLSIL.

This chain links TRBV5-6 with TRBJ1-5, with D possibly TRBD1 on 6 matching bases. The V gene's germline CDR1 is SGHDT and CDR2 YYEEEE. This CDR3 contains 17 residues. V was trimmed by 2 bases and J by 4 bases, leaving 19 bases between them. CDR3 bases: TGTGCCAGCAGCTTTAATTCCAGGGGATATAGTAATCAGCCCCAGCATTTT. It specifies CASSFNSRGYSNQPQHF.

The chain carries TRBV28 and TRBJ1-6, with D tentatively TRBD1 (5 bases). Germline V lookup: CDR1 MDHEN, CDR2 SYDVKM. The CDR3 is 14 amino acids. Trimming took 5 bases from V and 12 from J, leaving 17 bases between them. CDR3 nucleotides: TGTGCCAGCAGTCCCGCCGGGACTTTTTTACCCCTCCACTTT. This encodes CASSPAGTFLPLHF.

The chain joins TRBV4-2 to TRBJ2-7; 8 bases agree with TRBD2. The CDR3 runs to 18 residues. Germline CDR1 and CDR2: LGHNA and YNFKEQ. Trimming at V came to 0 bases and at J to 1 base, leaving 11 bases not matched to a gene. The CDR3 spells CASSQDPPGSGSSYEQYF. CDR3 nucleotides: TGTGCCAGCAGCCAAGATCCGCCGGGGAGCGGGAGTTCCTACGAGCAGTACTTC.

The chain combines TRBV27 with TRBJ2-5; a weak D match, TRBD2 (6 bases). The germline V gene has CDR1 MNHEY and CDR2 SMNVEV (reference sequence). The germline V and J ends were trimmed by 3 bases and 5 bases, with 10 bases remaining between them. The CDR3 spans 13 residues. As DNA, the CDR3 is TGTGCCAGCAGTTTCAACCGGGAGGAGACCCAGTACTTC. This sequence encodes CASSFNREETQYF.

The V gene is TRBV11-2, the J gene TRBJ2-5; D gene uncertain. The tail of the sequence fits TRBJ2-7 better, so the J call may be wrong. CDR1 and CDR2 (germline): SGHAT, FQNNGV. This CDR3 is built from 13 residues. The CDR3 DNA is TGTGCCAGCAGGCCCTTCCTGTCCTACGAGCAGTACTTC. This encodes CASRPFLSYEQYF.

The V gene is TRBV18, the J gene TRBJ2-2; D not certain. Germline CDR1 reads KGHSH; CDR2 reads LQKENI. Trimming took off 2 bases at V and 0 bases at J, with 13 bases between the two ends. The CDR3 consists of 17 residues. CDR3 bases: TGTGCCAGCTCACCAATTCCCCAGGTATCGAACACCGGGGAGCTGTTTTTT. Translation: CASSPIPQVSNTGELFF.

This clone was seen a handful of times. This rearrangement joins TRBV24-1 to TRBJ2-2, with unresolved D. V lost 2 bases and J 6 bases, leaving 6 bases between the germline ends. The length of the CDR3 is 13 residues. Germline V gene data show CDR1 as KGHDR and CDR2 as SFDVKD. The CDR3 DNA reads as TGTGCCACCAGTGATTCTACAGCCGGGGAGCTGTTTTTT. It specifies CATSDSTAGELFF.

The rearrangement uses TRBV6-6 and TRBJ1-2, with 7 positions matching TRBD1. This CDR3 has 14 residues. With V trimmed by 6 bases and J by 4 bases, 8 bases remained unmatched. Germline V gene sequence: CDR1 MNHNY, CDR2 SVGAGI (reference sequence). The CDR3 coding sequence is TGTGCCAGCAGCAACCTGGGACAGTCCTATGGCTACACCTTC. This gives the protein CASSNLGQSYGYTF.

J is TRBJ2-1 and V is TRBV11-2; TRBD1 agrees at 9 bases. The CDR3 runs to 15 residues. Germline loops: CDR1 SGHAT, CDR2 FQNNGV. With 1 base clipped from V and 6 bases from J, the junction kept 4 bases outside the gene matches. This CDR3 is CASSLVTGGINEQFF. The CDR3, as DNA: TGTGCCAGCAGCTTAGTGACAGGGGGTATCAATGAGCAGTTCTTC.

The gene calls are TRBV25-1 and TRBJ1-2; the match to TRBD1 covers 7 bases. Germline-derived CDR1 and CDR2 are MGHDK and SYGVNS. J gave up 2 bases and V 4 bases, and 4 bases lay outside the gene matches. The CDR3 totals 14 residues. The CDR3 sequence: CASSGGGRNYGYTF. The CDR3 DNA is TGTGCCAGCAGTGGAGGGGGCAGAAACTATGGCTACACCTTC.

V gene TRBV12-3 or TRBV12-4 combines with J gene TRBJ2-3; D perhaps matches TRBD1 (5 bases). The CDR3 has 12 residues. The germline V and J ends were trimmed by 6 bases and 6 bases, with 10 bases remaining between them. CDR3 nucleotides: TGTGCCAGCAGACCCCCAGGGGATACGCAGTATTTT. It yields the protein CASRPPGDTQYF.

This chain links TRBV15 with TRBJ1-2; 7 bases fit TRBD1. The junction had 16 bases not matched to a gene; V was cut back by 4 bases and J by 8 bases. There are 16 residues in the CDR3. The germline gives CDR1 LNHNV, CDR2 YYDKDF (reference sequence). CDR3 nucleotide sequence: TGTGCCACCAGCAAGAGATCGCCAGGGGGTACGCGCGGCTACACCTTC. Its translation is CATSKRSPGGTRGYTF.

The chain's CDR3 is CASGFLNEQFF. CDR3 nucleotides: TGTGCTAGTGGTTTTCTTAATGAGCAGTTCTTC. The J gene is TRBJ2-1, the V gene TRBV12-5; D remains ambiguous. V lost 3 bases and J 7 bases, leaving 4 bases between the germline ends. Germline V gene sequence: CDR1 LGHNT, CDR2 FRNRAP. This CDR3 spans 11 amino acids. The whole variable domain, remainder taken from reference TRBV12-5 and TRBJ2-1, is DARVTQTPRHKVTEMGQEVTMRCQPILGHNTVFWYRQTMMQGLELLAYFRNRAPLDDSGMPKDRFSAEMPDATLATLKIQPSEPRDSAVYFCASGFLNEQFFGPGTRLTVL.

To note about this clone: Other nucleotide sequences in the sample specify the same CDR3. This chain links TRBV29-1 with TRBJ1-1; maybe TRBD1 (6 bases). CDR1 is SQVTM, CDR2 ANQGSEA, per germline. The germline V and J ends were trimmed by 6 bases and 2 bases, with 13 bases remaining between them. The CDR3 contains 13 residues. The CDR3 coding sequence is TGCAGCGTCAGGAGGGGGGGCAACACTGAAGCTTTCTTT. Translating gives CSVRRGGNTEAFF.

The gene calls are TRBV6-5 and TRBJ1-2; 10 bases are a match to TRBD1. The CDR3 is made up of 14 amino acids. Per germline, CDR1 MNHEY and CDR2 SVGAGI. J was trimmed by 5 bases and V by 6 bases; bases with no gene match: 6. The CDR3 nucleotides read TGTGCCAGCAGGACAGGGGGCTTTATATATGGCTACACCTTC. This sequence encodes CASRTGGFIYGYTF.

The CDR3 reads CASSSGDRLGYGYTF. The CDR3 region has the DNA TGTGCCAGCAGCTCTGGTGACCGACTAGGCTATGGCTACACCTTC. The chain links TRBV21-1 to TRBJ1-2. TRBV21-1 is annotated as a pseudogene. The CDR3 runs to 15 residues.

A single count supports this clone. The chain uses TRBV6-5 and TRBJ1-1; D perhaps matches TRBD1 (6 bases). CDR3 length: 14 amino acids. Trimming removed 5 bases at V and 0 bases at J, with 10 bases between. From germline, CDR1 is MNHEY and CDR2 SVGAGI. The CDR3 DNA follows: TGTGCCAGCAGTCTCAGGGGACTGAACACTGAAGCTTTCTTT. The encoded protein is CASSLRGLNTEAFF.

The chain couples TRBV30 to TRBJ2-2, with D possibly being TRBD1 (6 bases). The V gene's germline CDR1 is GTSNPN and CDR2 SVGIG (reference sequence). The CDR3 runs 18 residues. The V gene lost 4 bases and the J gene lost 6 bases, with 27 bases spanning the gap. CDR3 protein: CAWKMREAGELGAGELFF. The CDR3 region has the DNA TGTGCCTGGAAGATGAGAGAGGCAGGGGAACTGGGTGCCGGGGAGCTGTTTTTT.

The chain joins TRBV7-3 to TRBJ2-1; tentative D call: TRBD1 (5 bases). V dropped 5 bases and J dropped 10 bases, with 12 bases sitting between them. The CDR3 is made up of 12 amino acids. Per germline, CDR1 SGHTA and CDR2 FQGTGA. The CDR3 sequence is CASSHYTGEQFF. CDR3 sequence (DNA): TGTGCCAGCAGCCACTATACAGGCGAGCAGTTCTTC.

This clone was seen once. The chain uses TRBV7-8 and TRBJ2-5; 8 nucleotides agree with TRBD1. This CDR3 contains 12 residues. V gave up 5 bases and J gave up 5 bases; unmatched junction bases: 1. Germline CDR1 SGHVS, CDR2 FQNEAQ. The CDR3 sequence: CASSRQGETQYF. DNA for the CDR3: TGTGCCAGCAGCAGACAGGGGGAGACCCAGTACTTC.